The clone carrying this T cell receptor beta chain has a count of ten or more. MiXCR, applied by TCRdb to the RT-PCR reads, yields one record per CDR3 protein. The sample gives under 500,000 distinct CDR3 sequences, 9.5% to 13% of which show up once; approximately 12% is in the top ten. The data are from a study of response to subunit inactivated influenza vaccine. This specimen was PBMCs from blood, taken roughly 47 days after vaccination. This receptor was obtained from a middle-aged man who received an inactivated influenza vaccine.

CDR3 DNA: TGTGCCATCAGGGGACAGGGGGAGTTGGATGGCTACACCTTC. Its translation is CAIRGQGELDGYTF. This chain uses TRBV10-3 with TRBJ1-2; 11 nucleotides agree with TRBD1. The V gene's germline CDR1 is ENHRY and CDR2 SYGVKD. The length of the CDR3 is 14 residues. V dropped 6 bases and J dropped 6; count of bases not matched to a gene: 6.